One and the same sample provided the 30 T cell receptor beta chains below, sequenced in a study of blood T cell repertoires in COVID-19. Repertoires were generated with immunoSEQ multiplex PCR, while TCRdb's copy carries only in-frame clones and drops some. The table shows 200,000 to 250,000 clones, with around 84% occurring only once. Sequences were obtained from PBMCs or T cells enriched from blood (not recorded which). The receptors originated from a woman aged 40 to 55 who had recovered from COVID-19.

The chain carries TRBV6-5 and TRBJ1-4, with D tentatively TRBD1 (6 bases). Germline V gene lookup returns CDR1 MNHEY and CDR2 SVGAGI. The V gene lost 7 bases and the J gene lost 7 bases, with 16 bases spanning the gap. CDR3 length equals 14 residues. CDR3 bases: TGTGCCAGCAATGGCCTGGGGGCGGGTGAAAAACTGTTTTTT. Protein sequence: CASNGLGAGEKLFF.

The chain employs TRBV30 and TRBJ2-1, with 13 bases that match TRBD2. This CDR3 is 17 amino acids long. V was pared by 2 bases and J by 6 bases, with 10 bases of the junction left unmatched. Per the germline V gene, CDR1 is GTSNPN and CDR2 is SVGIG (reference sequence). CDR3 loop: CAWSLFRTSGSSNEQFF. CDR3 nucleotide sequence: TGTGCCTGGAGTCTATTCAGGACTAGCGGGAGTAGCAATGAGCAGTTCTTC.

This clone turned up a few times. This sequence joins TRBV10-3 and TRBJ1-6; no reliable D call. V dropped 4 bases and J dropped 7 bases, with 14 bases sitting between them. This CDR3 has 15 amino acids. Germline CDR1 is ENHRY and CDR2 is SYGVKD. CDR3 in amino acids: CAISVEGVRNSPLHF. The CDR3 nucleotides read TGTGCCATCAGTGTCGAGGGAGTTCGCAATTCACCCCTCCACTTT.

This clone was seen only a few times. J is TRBJ1-6 and V is TRBV7-3; 7 bases are a match to TRBD1. J was trimmed by 7 bases and V by 5 bases; bases with no gene match: 5. The CDR3 is 14 amino acids. Germline V CDR1 and CDR2: SGHTA, FQGTGA. Written as DNA, the CDR3 is TGTGCCAGCAGCCAGGGGACAGAAAATTCACCCCTCCACTTT. It translates to CASSQGTENSPLHF.

CDR3 bases: TGTGCCAGCAGCCAAGAACCCTATGGCAGGGGAAAGTCCGGGGAGCTGTTTTTT. Protein: CASSQEPYGRGKSGELFF. The gene calls are TRBV3-1 (or the pseudogene TRBV3-2) and TRBJ2-2; the D gene is possibly TRBD1 (6 bases). V was clipped by 0 bases and J by 6 bases, with 20 bases between them. The germline gives CDR1 LGHDT, CDR2 YNNKEL (reference sequence). This CDR3 is built from 18 residues.

The V gene is TRBV27, the J gene TRBJ1-2; 9 nucleotides align to TRBD1. The germline gives CDR1 MNHEY, CDR2 SMNVEV (reference sequence). Trimming at V came to 7 bases and at J to 4 bases, leaving 13 bases not matched to a gene. The CDR3 is 16 amino acids. CDR3 nucleotide sequence: TGTGCCAGCACCCAATTGGGGGGACAGGGCTCCTATGGCTACACCTTC. It codes for CASTQLGGQGSYGYTF.

This clone was counted between two and nine times. V gene TRBV28 combines with J gene TRBJ1-5; 7 bases align to TRBD1. Unmatched junction bases numbered 14, after V lost 6 bases and J lost 0 bases. Germline CDR1 reads MDHEN; CDR2 reads SYDVKM. This CDR3 contains 18 residues. The CDR3 region is CASRTLAGQTRSNQPQHF. Here the CDR3 DNA reads TGTGCCAGCAGAACCTTGGCGGGACAGACTCGTAGCAATCAGCCCCAGCATTTT.

V and J are TRBV7-2 and TRBJ2-7; D unclear. The ends were cut back, 1 base at V and 3 bases at J, with 7 bases in the middle. CDR1 and CDR2 from the germline V gene are SGHTA and FQGNSA. The CDR3 length is 13 residues. The CDR3 DNA is TGTGCCAGCAGCTTAGTCGGCGGCTACGAGCAGTACTTC. Protein sequence: CASSLVGGYEQYF.

This clone was counted a single time. This chain joins TRBV5-4 and TRBJ2-7; 10 bases agree with TRBD2. Germline V CDR1 and CDR2: SGHNT, YYREEE (reference sequence). The CDR3 runs to 16 residues. The J segment lost 2 bases and the V segment lost 1 base, leaving 6 bases of the junction unmatched. As DNA, the CDR3 is TGTGCCAGCAGCTTGAGACTAGCGGGCGGAACCTACGAGCAGTACTTC. The encoded protein is CASSLRLAGGTYEQYF. The variable domain in full, with the rest retrieved from reference TRBV5-4 and TRBJ2-7, is ETGVTQSPTHLIKTRGQQVTLRCSSQSGHNTVSWYQQALGQGPQFIFQYYREEENGRGNFPPRFSGLQFPNYSSELNVNALELDDSALYLCASSLRLAGGTYEQYFGPGTRLTVT.

This chain links TRBV6-2 or TRBV6-3 with TRBJ2-1; 9 bases match TRBD2. The CDR3 extends over 17 amino acids. Germline trimming cut 4 bases from V and 8 bases from J; bases unmatched to any gene: 15. The V gene's germline CDR1 is MNHEY and CDR2 SVGEGT. CDR3 bases: TGTGCCAGCAGTTCCCCGGGTAGCGGGAGCCTCGGCGATGAGCAGTTCTTC. It encodes CASSSPGSGSLGDEQFF.

This clone was counted between two and nine times. The chain links TRBV12-3 or TRBV12-4 to TRBJ2-3, with D perhaps matching TRBD2 (5 bases). The CDR3 totals 13 residues. V was trimmed by 6 bases and J by 9 bases, leaving 16 bases between them. DNA for the CDR3: TGTGCCAGCAGCCTCGGACCTAGCTCCACGCAGTATTTT. It yields the protein CASSLGPSSTQYF.

The genes are TRBV5-4 and TRBJ1-2; TRBD1 matches 10 bases. CDR3 length equals 14 residues. Germline CDR1 is SGHNT and CDR2 is YYREEE (reference sequence). V shed 4 bases, J shed 4 bases, and the junction held 4 bases outside the gene matches. CDR3 DNA sequence: TGTGCCAGCAGCGCGGACAGGGGGACCTATGGCTACACCTTC. Amino acids: CASSADRGTYGYTF. The full variable domain, its missing parts supplied by reference TRBV5-4 and TRBJ1-2, is ETGVTQSPTHLIKTRGQQVTLRCSSQSGHNTVSWYQQALGQGPQFIFQYYREEENGRGNFPPRFSGLQFPNYSSELNVNALELDDSALYLCASSADRGTYGYTFGSGTRLTVV.

The chain has TRBV24-1 and TRBJ2-1, with D perhaps TRBD2 (8 bases). Germline CDR1 KGHDR, CDR2 SFDVKD. This CDR3 has 13 residues. V was shortened by 12 bases and J by 6 bases, with 17 bases between the two germline ends. Written as DNA, the CDR3 is TGTGCCGCGGGAGGCAGGGGGACCAATGAGCAGTTCTTC. Amino acids: CAAGGRGTNEQFF.

The chain uses TRBV18 and TRBJ1-1; D unclear. The CDR3 has 14 residues. Trimming shortened V by 4 bases and J by 2 bases, and 11 bases separated the two germline ends. Germline V gives CDR1 KGHSH, CDR2 LQKENI. The CDR3 loop reads CASSRDFGNTEAFF. In nucleotides, the CDR3 is TGTGCCAGCTCACGCGACTTCGGAAACACTGAAGCTTTCTTT.

Here the CDR3 DNA reads TGTGCCAGCAGCTGGACAGACTATAATTCACCCCTCCACTTT. Its protein is CASSWTDYNSPLHF. J is TRBJ1-6 and V is TRBV11-1, with D possibly matching TRBD1 (6 bases). V lost 4 bases, J lost 3 bases, and 7 bases lay in between. Germline V gene sequence: CDR1 SGHAT, CDR2 FQDESV (reference sequence). This CDR3 contains 14 residues.

This sequence joins TRBV7-2 and TRBJ2-1; D possibly corresponds to TRBD1 (6 bases). This CDR3 has 16 residues. Germline V gives CDR1 SGHTA, CDR2 FQGNSA. Trimming shortened V by 1 base and J by 5 bases, and 15 bases separated the two germline ends. CDR3: CASSLVATRGNNEQFF. The CDR3 nucleotides read TGTGCCAGCAGCTTAGTGGCGACAAGGGGGAACAATGAGCAGTTCTTC. Full variable domain (outside the CDR3, taken from reference TRBV7-2 and TRBJ2-1): GAGVSQSPSNKVTEKGKDVELRCDPISGHTALYWYRQSLGQGLEFLIYFQGNSAPDKSGLPSDRFSAERTGGSVSTLTIQRTQQEDSAVYLCASSLVATRGNNEQFFGPGTRLTVL.

The rearrangement joins TRBV28 to TRBJ1-2, with D hard to call. Trimming removed 3 bases at V and 0 bases at J, with 8 bases between. The CDR3 length is 14 residues. The germline V gene encodes CDR1 MDHEN and CDR2 SYDVKM. The CDR3 DNA is TGTGCCAGCAGTTTTGGCAAGACTAACTATGGCTACACCTTC. As protein: CASSFGKTNYGYTF.

This chain uses TRBV19 with TRBJ2-3; TRBD2 agrees at 7 bases. This CDR3 has 15 amino acids. With 6 bases clipped from V and 2 bases from J, the junction kept 8 bases outside the gene matches. The V gene's germline CDR1 is LNHDA and CDR2 SQIVND (reference sequence). The CDR3 here is CASRVRGRPTDTQYF. CDR3 bases: TGTGCCAGTAGAGTCCGCGGGAGACCCACAGATACGCAGTATTTT. The whole variable domain, filled in from reference TRBV19 and TRBJ2-3, reads DGGITQSPKYLFRKEGQNVTLSCEQNLNHDAMYWYRQDPGQGLRLIYYSQIVNDFQKGDIAEGYSVSREKKESFPLTVTSAQKNPTAFYLCASRVRGRPTDTQYFGPGTRLTVL.

The rearrangement links TRBV3-1 (or the pseudogene TRBV3-2) to TRBJ1-1; D is perhaps TRBD1 (5 bases). Between the trimmed V and J ends, which lost 0 bases and 8 bases, there was a span of 10 bases. From germline, CDR1 is LGHDT and CDR2 YNNKEL (reference sequence). The CDR3 is made up of 13 amino acids. DNA of the CDR3: TGTGCCAGCAGCCAAGAGAATAACAGGGAAGCTTTCTTT. This translates into CASSQENNREAFF.

The rearrangement uses TRBV20-1 and TRBJ2-4; possibly TRBD1 for D (5 bases). V lost 3 bases and J lost 0, with 12 bases in between. The CDR3 has 15 residues. The V gene's germline CDR1 is DFQATT and CDR2 SNEGSKA (reference sequence). The CDR3 is CSASPVGVAKNIQYF. CDR3 nucleotide sequence: TGCAGTGCTAGTCCCGTAGGGGTAGCCAAAAACATTCAGTACTTC.

The chain couples TRBV7-2 to TRBJ2-7; 12 positions agree with TRBD2. Germline CDR1 reads SGHTA; CDR2 reads FQGNSA. After removal of 2 bases from V and 6 bases from J, the junction contained 17 bases not matched to a gene. This CDR3 is built from 19 residues. The CDR3 region is CASSLYNGGSSGRAGEQYF. CDR3 nucleotide sequence: TGTGCCAGCAGCTTATATAACGGCGGGTCTAGCGGGAGGGCCGGCGAGCAGTACTTC.

The chain combines TRBV7-2 with TRBJ2-1; D is undetermined. In germline, CDR1 is SGHTA, CDR2 FQGNSA. The CDR3 runs to 13 residues. V was shortened by 4 bases and J by 5 bases, with 9 bases between the two germline ends. The CDR3 sequence: CASSSRRDNEQFF. The CDR3 nucleotides are TGTGCCAGCAGCTCCCGACGGGACAATGAGCAGTTCTTC. The variable domain in full, with the rest retrieved from reference TRBV7-2 and TRBJ2-1, is GAGVSQSPSNKVTEKGKDVELRCDPISGHTALYWYRQSLGQGLEFLIYFQGNSAPDKSGLPSDRFSAERTGGSVSTLTIQRTQQEDSAVYLCASSSRRDNEQFFGPGTRLTVL.

The chain uses TRBV4-3 and TRBJ1-4, with TRBD1 matching over 8 bases. CDR1 LGHNA and CDR2 YSLEER come from the germline V gene. CDR3 size: 16 residues. V dropped 1 base and J dropped 6; count of bases not matched to a gene: 7. The CDR3 region has the DNA TGCGCCAGCAGCCAAGTGCGGACAGGGCGGGATGAAAAACTGTTTTTT. Amino acids: CASSQVRTGRDEKLFF.

The CDR3 DNA follows: TGTGCCAGCAGCAACCTGACAGGGTATGGTGGCTACACCTTC. Protein sequence: CASSNLTGYGGYTF. J is TRBJ1-2 and V is TRBV21-1; whether TRBD1, the table's D call, matches the DNA was not checked. TRBV21-1 is a listed pseudogene. This CDR3 is built from 14 residues.

This clone appeared a single time. The chain carries TRBV5-1 and TRBJ2-1, with D possibly being TRBD1 (6 bases). Germline CDR1 and CDR2: SGHRS and YFSETQ. This CDR3 contains 15 residues. V was cut by 4 bases and J by 0 bases, with 11 bases left in between. The CDR3 sequence: CASSLTGYSYNEQFF. CDR3 bases: TGCGCCAGCAGCCTTACAGGGTACTCCTACAATGAGCAGTTCTTC.

This chain uses TRBV10-2 with TRBJ2-2; D is possibly TRBD2 (7 bases). This CDR3 has 16 residues. From germline, CDR1 is WSHSY and CDR2 SAAADI. Trimming removed 8 bases from V and 6 bases from J, with 22 bases in between. CDR3 sequence reads: CASGRGDIGNPGELFF. In nucleotides, the CDR3 is TGCGCCAGCGGGAGGGGGGACATAGGTAACCCCGGGGAGCTGTTTTTT.

The rearrangement links TRBV6-1 to TRBJ2-7, with D perhaps TRBD2 (5 bases). With 2 bases removed from V and 3 bases from J, the gap between germline ends came to 11 bases. The germline V gene encodes CDR1 MNHNS and CDR2 SASEGT. The CDR3 contains 14 residues. The CDR3 here is CASSELAGNYEQYF. CDR3 sequence (DNA): TGTGCCAGCAGTGAACTAGCTGGTAACTACGAGCAGTACTTC.

The V and J genes are TRBV24-1 and TRBJ2-5; 12 nucleotides match TRBD1. V lost 3 bases to trimming and J lost 5 bases; unmatched junction nucleotides: 6. Per germline, CDR1 KGHDR and CDR2 SFDVKD. This CDR3 is 16 amino acids long. The CDR3 nucleotides read TGTGCCACCAGTGATCACGGGACAGGGGGCGATGAGACCCAGTACTTC. Amino acid sequence: CATSDHGTGGDETQYF.

J is TRBJ1-1 and V is TRBV6-4, with D possibly matching TRBD1 (6 bases). V lost 6 bases and J lost 5, with 16 bases in between. This CDR3 contains 14 residues. Germline V gene sequence: CDR1 MRHNA, CDR2 SNTAGT. The CDR3 DNA reads as TGTGCCAGCAGCCCCGGGGGGGCCCAAACTGAAGCTTTCTTT. Translation: CASSPGGAQTEAFF.

The chain employs TRBV12-3 or TRBV12-4 and TRBJ2-1; no clear D gene. The CDR3 loop spans 11 amino acids. The V end was cut by 6 bases, the J end by 9 bases, with 9 bases between. In DNA, the CDR3 is TGTGCCAGCAGCCCGGGTGCTGAGCAGTTCTTC. Encoded protein: CASSPGAEQFF.